This T cell receptor (beta chain) was identified during a study of shared clonotypes between healthy human individuals. This clone appeared once. The table came from immunoSEQ multiplex PCR; TCRdb's copy has only in-frame clones and leaves some out. This sample has roughly 2,500,000 clones; more than 85% occur once, and the top ten carry 0.35% to 0.45%. Germline loops: CDR1 MNHNS, CDR2 SASEGT. J lost 7 bases, V lost 2 bases, and 8 bases had no gene match. The length of the CDR3 is 16 residues. The sample was naive CD4+ T cells from PBMCs. Subset described: CD45RA+ positively selected. The V gene is TRBV6-1, the J gene TRBJ1-6; 7 positions agree with TRBD1. The origin of this receptor is a man aged 18 to 29 in good health. Some clones in this sample may be carry-over from other donors' samples. The CDR3 sequence is CASSEPRTGLNSPLHF. The CDR3 DNA reads TGTGCCAGCAGTGAACCACGGACAGGCCTGAATTCACCCCTCCACTTT.